This TCR beta chain originates from a study of Ad26.COV2.S vaccination and SARS-CoV-2 variants. The overall study: Donor allocation was to the COV1001 Ad26.COV2.S trial arm. Study-wide results and limits: Reported findings describe substantial breadth in spike-specific CD8+ and CD4+ T cell responses following vaccination. Participants in the vaccine arm had higher spike-specific TCR breadth; placebo recipients had lower. Breadth of non-spike TCRs did not differ between vaccinees and placebo recipients.

Profiling relied on immunoSEQ multiplex PCR, and the TCRdb table lists in-frame clones only, not all of them. There are about 350,000 clones in the sample; 75% to 90% occur only once, and around 4.5% lies in the top ten. A word on this clone: Its antigen is currently unknown.

As for treatment: around 19 received Ad26.COV2.S at low or high dose, single or two shots; roughly five received placebo; per-sample allocation not given. Sampling happened 63 days after the first vaccine or placebo injection. CDR1 is SGHVS, CDR2 FQNEAQ, per germline. The CDR3 consists of 12 residues. Trimming cost V 5 bases and J 15 bases; bases outside gene matches: 9. The specimen was peripheral blood, collected in a trial of Ad26.COV2.S vaccine versus placebo. The rearrangement joins TRBV7-8 to TRBJ1-5, with 8 bases identical to TRBD1. The sequence was collected from a person aged 18-60 years who received the Ad26.COV2.S COVID-19 vaccine or a placebo. CDR3 sequence reads: CASSPRTGPSHF. The DNA of the CDR3 is TGTGCCAGCAGCCCCAGGACAGGGCCTTCGCATTTT.